This TCR beta chain was recovered during a study of a mutant IDH1 vaccine in newly diagnosed glioma. Time point indicated: week 11, during vaccination. Alongside topical imiquimod, each dose of vaccine comprised 300 ug of mutant IDH1 20-mer peptide. Assay: immunoSEQ multiplex PCR; the TCRdb copy retains only in-frame clones and omits some. Here the sample spans around 60,000 clones, about 91% being singletons. Turning to this clone: Its antigen remains unknown.

In germline, CDR1 is MNHEY, CDR2 SMNVEV (reference sequence). V was cut by 2 bases and J by 7 bases, with 5 bases left in between. This CDR3 contains 12 residues. This chain uses TRBV27 with TRBJ2-2; no firm D call. The sample was PBMCs, taken from a glioma patient whose treatment included an IDH1 peptide vaccine. The source is a man aged 35 to 55 with glioma. The CDR3 protein is CASSLTLGELFF. CDR3 nucleotide sequence: TGTGCCAGCAGTTTAACCCTCGGGGAGCTGTTTTTT.